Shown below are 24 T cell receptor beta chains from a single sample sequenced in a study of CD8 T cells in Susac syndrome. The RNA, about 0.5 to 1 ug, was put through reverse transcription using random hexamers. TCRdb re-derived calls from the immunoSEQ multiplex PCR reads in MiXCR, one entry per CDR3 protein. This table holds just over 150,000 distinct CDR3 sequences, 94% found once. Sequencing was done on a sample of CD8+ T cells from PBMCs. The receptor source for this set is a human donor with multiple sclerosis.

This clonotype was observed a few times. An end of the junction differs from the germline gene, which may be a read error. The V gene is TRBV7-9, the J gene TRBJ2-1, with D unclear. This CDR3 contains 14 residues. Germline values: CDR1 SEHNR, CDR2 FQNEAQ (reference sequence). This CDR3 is CASSLEVSYNEQFF. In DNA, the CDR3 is TGTGCCAGCAGTTTAGAGGTGTCTTACAATGAGCAGTTCTTC.

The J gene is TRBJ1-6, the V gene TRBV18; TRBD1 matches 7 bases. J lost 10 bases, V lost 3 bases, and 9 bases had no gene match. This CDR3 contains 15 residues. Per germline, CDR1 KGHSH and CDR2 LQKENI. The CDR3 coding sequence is TGTGCCAGCTCACCGGGGACAGCCCGCCGGTCACCCCTCCACTTT. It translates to CASSPGTARRSPLHF. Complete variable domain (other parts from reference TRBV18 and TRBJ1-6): NAGVMQNPRHLVRRRGQEARLRCSPMKGHSHVYWYRQLPEEGLKFMVYLQKENIIDESGMPKERFSAEFPKEGPSILRIQQVVRGDSAAYFCASSPGTARRSPLHFGNGTRLTVT.

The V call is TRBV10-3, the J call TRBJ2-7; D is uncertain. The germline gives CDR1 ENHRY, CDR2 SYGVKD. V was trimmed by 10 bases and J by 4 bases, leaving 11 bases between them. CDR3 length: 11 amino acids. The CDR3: CATSASYEQYF. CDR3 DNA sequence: TGTGCCACCTCAGCTTCGTACGAGCAGTACTTC.

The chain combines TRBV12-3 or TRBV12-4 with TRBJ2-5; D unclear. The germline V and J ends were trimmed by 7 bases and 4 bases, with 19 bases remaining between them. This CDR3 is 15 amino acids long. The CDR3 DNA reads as TGTGCCAGCACCTCCCGGCCCAGCCTCGCAGAGACCCAGTACTTC. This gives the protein CASTSRPSLAETQYF.

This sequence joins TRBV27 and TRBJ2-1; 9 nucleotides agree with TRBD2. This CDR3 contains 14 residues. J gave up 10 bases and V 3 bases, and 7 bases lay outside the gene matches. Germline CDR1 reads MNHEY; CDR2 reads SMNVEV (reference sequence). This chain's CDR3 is CASSFGGGAGEQFF. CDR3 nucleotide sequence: TGTGCCAGCAGTTTTGGCGGGGGGGCTGGGGAGCAGTTCTTC.

The CDR3 nucleotides read TGTGCCAGTAGTATTGGGCAGGGTCGGCAGCCCCAGCATTTT. Translation: CASSIGQGRQPQHF. The chain carries TRBV19 and TRBJ1-5; weak D call: TRBD1 (5 bases). CDR3 length: 14 residues. Trimming pared 3 bases from V and 7 bases from J, leaving 13 bases between. The germline V gene has CDR1 LNHDA and CDR2 SQIVND (reference sequence).

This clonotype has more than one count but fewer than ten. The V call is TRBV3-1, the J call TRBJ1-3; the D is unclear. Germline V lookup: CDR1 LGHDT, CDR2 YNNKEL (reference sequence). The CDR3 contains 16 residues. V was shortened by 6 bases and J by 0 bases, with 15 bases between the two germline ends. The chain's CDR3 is CASRGGGRSSGNTIYF. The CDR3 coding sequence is TGTGCCAGCAGGGGCGGTGGTCGTAGCTCTGGAAACACCATATATTTT.

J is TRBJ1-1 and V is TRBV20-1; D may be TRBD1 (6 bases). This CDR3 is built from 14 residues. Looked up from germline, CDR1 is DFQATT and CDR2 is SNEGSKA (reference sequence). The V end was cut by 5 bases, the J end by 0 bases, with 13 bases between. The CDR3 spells CSAGGQPMNTEAFF. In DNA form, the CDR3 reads TGCAGTGCTGGGGGACAACCAATGAACACTGAAGCTTTCTTT.

In nucleotides, the CDR3 is TGTGCCAGCGGCAACTCCTACGAGCAGTACTTC. Protein product: CASGNSYEQYF. J is TRBJ2-7 and V is TRBV2; D call uncertain. This CDR3 spans 11 amino acids. The germline V gene encodes CDR1 SNHLY and CDR2 FYNNEI. Trimming removed 8 bases from V and 0 bases from J, with 5 bases in between.

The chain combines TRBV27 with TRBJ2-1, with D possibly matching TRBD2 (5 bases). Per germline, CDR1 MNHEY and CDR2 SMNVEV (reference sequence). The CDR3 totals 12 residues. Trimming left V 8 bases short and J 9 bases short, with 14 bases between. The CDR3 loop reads CASSSARGEQFF. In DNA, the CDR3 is TGTGCCAGCTCCTCCGCACGGGGTGAGCAGTTCTTC.

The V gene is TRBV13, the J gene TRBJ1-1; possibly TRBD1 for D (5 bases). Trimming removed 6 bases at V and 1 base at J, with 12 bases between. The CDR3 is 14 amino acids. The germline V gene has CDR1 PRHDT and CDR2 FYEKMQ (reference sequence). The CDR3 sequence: CASRVGGENTEAFF. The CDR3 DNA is TGTGCCAGCAGAGTTGGAGGGGAGAACACTGAAGCTTTCTTT.

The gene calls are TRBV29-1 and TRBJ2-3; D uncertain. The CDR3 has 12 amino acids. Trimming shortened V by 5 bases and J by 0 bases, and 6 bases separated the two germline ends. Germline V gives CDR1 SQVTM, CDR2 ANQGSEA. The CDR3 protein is CSVIRSTDTQYF. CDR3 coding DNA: TGCAGCGTTATACGAAGCACAGATACGCAGTATTTT.

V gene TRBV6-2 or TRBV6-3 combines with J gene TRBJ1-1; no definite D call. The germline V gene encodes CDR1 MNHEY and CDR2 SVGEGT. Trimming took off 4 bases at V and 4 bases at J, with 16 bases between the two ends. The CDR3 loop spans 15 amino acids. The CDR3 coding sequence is TGTGCCAGCAGTTTAAAGTACGGAGGCGGCACTGAAGCTTTCTTT. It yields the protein CASSLKYGGGTEAFF.

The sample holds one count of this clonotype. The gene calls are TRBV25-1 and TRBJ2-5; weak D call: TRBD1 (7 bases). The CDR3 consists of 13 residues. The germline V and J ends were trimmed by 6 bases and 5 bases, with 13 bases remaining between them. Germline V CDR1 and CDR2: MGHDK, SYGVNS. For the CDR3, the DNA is TGTGCCAGCAGCAGGGGGGTTGCTGAGACCCAGTACTTC. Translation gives CASSRGVAETQYF.

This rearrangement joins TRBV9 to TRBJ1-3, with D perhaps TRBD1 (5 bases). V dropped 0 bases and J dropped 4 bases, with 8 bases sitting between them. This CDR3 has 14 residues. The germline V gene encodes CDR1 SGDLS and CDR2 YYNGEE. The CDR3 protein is CASSVGDRGNTIYF. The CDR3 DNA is TGTGCCAGCAGCGTAGGAGACAGAGGAAACACCATATATTTT.

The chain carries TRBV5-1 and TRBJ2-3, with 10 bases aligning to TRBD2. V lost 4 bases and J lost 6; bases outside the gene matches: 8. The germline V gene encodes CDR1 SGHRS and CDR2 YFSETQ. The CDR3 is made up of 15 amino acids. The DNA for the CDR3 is TGCGCCAGCAGCCCCGGGACTAGCGTCGCGGATACGCAGTATTTT. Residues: CASSPGTSVADTQYF.

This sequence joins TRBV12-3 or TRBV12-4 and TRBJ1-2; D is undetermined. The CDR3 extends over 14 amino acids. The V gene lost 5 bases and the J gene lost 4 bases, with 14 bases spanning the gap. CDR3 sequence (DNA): TGTGCCAGCAGTCCCGGGCCAGGAACCTATGGCTACACCTTC. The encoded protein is CASSPGPGTYGYTF.

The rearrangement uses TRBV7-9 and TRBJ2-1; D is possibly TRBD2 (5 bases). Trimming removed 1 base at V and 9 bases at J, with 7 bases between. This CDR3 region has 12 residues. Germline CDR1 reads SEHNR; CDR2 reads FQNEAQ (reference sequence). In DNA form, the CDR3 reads TGTGCCAGCAGCTTAGGGGAGAGTGAGCAGTTCTTC. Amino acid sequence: CASSLGESEQFF.

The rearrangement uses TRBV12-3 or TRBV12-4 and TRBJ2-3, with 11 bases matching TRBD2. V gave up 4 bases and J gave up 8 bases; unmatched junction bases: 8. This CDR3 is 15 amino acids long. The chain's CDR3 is CASSYLAGGSGTQYF. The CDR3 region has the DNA TGTGCCAGCAGTTATCTAGCGGGGGGTTCCGGTACGCAGTATTTT.

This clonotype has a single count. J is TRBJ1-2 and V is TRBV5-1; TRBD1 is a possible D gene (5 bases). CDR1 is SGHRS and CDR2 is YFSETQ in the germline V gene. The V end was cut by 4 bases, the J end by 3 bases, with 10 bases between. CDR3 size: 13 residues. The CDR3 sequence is CASSQDSDYGYTF. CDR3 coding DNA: TGCGCCAGCAGCCAAGACAGCGACTATGGCTACACCTTC. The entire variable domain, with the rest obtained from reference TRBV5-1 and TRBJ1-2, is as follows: KAGVTQTPRYLIKTRGQQVTLSCSPISGHRSVSWYQQTPGQGLQFLFEYFSETQRNKGNFPGRFSGRQFSNSRSEMNVSTLELGDSALYLCASSQDSDYGYTFGSGTRLTVV.

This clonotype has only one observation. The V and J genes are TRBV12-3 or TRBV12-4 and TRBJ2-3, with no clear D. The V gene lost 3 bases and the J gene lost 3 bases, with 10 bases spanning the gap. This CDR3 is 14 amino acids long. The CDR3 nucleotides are TGTGCCAGCAGTTTCCGGGTTCGAACAGATACGCAGTATTTT. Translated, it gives CASSFRVRTDTQYF.

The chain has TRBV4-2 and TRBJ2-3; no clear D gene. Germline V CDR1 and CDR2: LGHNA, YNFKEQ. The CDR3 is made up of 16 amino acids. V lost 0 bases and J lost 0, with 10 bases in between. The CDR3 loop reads CASSQDFDRSTDTQYF. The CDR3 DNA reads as TGTGCCAGCAGCCAAGATTTCGACCGTAGCACAGATACGCAGTATTTT.

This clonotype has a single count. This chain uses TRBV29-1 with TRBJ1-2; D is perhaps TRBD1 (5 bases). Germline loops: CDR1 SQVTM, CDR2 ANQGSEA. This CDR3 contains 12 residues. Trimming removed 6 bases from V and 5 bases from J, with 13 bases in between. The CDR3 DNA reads TGCAGCGTCCCTCGGACATTATATGGCTACACCTTC. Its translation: CSVPRTLYGYTF.

In nucleotides, the CDR3 is TGTGCCAGCGGGTCTCAAGGGGGGATCCAAGAGACCCAGTACTTC. It is translated as CASGSQGGIQETQYF. The V gene is TRBV9, the J gene TRBJ2-5; the D gene could be TRBD1 or TRBD2 (6 bases each). The V end lost 7 bases, the J end lost 1 base, and 17 bases lay between the germline ends. The germline CDR1 and CDR2 sequences are SGDLS and YYNGEE. The CDR3 loop spans 15 amino acids.